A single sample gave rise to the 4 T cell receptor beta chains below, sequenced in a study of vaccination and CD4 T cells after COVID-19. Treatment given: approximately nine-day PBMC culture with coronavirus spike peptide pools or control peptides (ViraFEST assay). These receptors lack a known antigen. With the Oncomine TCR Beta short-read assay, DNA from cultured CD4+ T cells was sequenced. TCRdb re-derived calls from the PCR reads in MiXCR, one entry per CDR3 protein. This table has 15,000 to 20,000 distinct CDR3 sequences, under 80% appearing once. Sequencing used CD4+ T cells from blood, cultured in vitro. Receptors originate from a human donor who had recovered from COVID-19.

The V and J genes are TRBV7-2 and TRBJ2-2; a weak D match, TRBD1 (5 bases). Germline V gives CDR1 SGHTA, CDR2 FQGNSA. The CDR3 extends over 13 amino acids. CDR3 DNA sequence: TGTGCTAGCCAGGGCGGGAACACCGGGGAGCTGTTTTTT. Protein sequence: CASQGGNTGELFF. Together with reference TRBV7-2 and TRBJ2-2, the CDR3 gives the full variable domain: GAGVSQSPSNKVTEKGKDVELRCDPISGHTALYWYRQSLGQGLEFLIYFQGNSAPDKSGLPSDRFSAERTGGSVSTLTIQRTQQEDSAVYLCASQGGNTGELFFGEGSRLTVL.

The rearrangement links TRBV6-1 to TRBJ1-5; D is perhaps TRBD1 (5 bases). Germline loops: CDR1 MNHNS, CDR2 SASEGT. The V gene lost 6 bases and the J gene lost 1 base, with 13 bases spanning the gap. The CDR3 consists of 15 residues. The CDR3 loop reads CASRLLAGSNQPQHF. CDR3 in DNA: TGTGCCAGCAGACTCTTGGCAGGGAGCAATCAGCCCCAGCATTTT.

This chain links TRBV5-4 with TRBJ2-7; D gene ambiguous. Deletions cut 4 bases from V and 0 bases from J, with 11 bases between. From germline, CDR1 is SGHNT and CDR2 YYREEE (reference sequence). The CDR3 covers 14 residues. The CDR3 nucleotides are TGTGCCAGCAGCCCCGACTCATCCTCCTACGAGCAGTACTTC. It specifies CASSPDSSSYEQYF.

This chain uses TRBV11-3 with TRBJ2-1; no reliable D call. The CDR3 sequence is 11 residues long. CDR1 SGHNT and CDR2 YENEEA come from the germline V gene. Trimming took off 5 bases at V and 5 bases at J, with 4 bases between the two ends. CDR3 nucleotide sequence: TGTGCCAGCAGCGGGAACAATGAGCAGTTCTTC. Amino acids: CASSGNNEQFF.